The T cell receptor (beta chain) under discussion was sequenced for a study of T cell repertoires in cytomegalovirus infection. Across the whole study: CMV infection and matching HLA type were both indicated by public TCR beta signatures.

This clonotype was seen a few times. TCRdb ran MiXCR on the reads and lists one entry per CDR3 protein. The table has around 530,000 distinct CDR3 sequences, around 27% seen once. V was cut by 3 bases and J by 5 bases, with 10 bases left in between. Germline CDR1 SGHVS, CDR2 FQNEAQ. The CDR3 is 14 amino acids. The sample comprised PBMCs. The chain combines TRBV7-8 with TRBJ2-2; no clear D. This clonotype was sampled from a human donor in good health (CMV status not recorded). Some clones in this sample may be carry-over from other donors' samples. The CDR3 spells CASSFRISTGELFF. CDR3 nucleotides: TGTGCCAGCAGCTTTCGTATTTCTACCGGGGAGCTGTTTTTT.